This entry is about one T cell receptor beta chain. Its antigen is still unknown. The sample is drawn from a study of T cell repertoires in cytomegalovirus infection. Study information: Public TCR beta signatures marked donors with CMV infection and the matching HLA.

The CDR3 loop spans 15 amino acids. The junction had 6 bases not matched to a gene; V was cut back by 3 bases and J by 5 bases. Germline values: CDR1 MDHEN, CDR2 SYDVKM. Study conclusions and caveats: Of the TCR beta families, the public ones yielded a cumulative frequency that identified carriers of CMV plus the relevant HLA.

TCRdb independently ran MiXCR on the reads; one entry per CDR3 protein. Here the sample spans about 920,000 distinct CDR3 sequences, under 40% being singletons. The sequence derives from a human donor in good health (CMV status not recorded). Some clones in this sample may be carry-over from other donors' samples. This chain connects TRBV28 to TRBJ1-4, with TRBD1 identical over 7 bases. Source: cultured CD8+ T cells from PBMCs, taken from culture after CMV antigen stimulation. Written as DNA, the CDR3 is TGTGCCAGCAGTTTCGACAGGGTCGAAAATGAAAAACTGTTTTTT. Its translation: CASSFDRVENEKLFF.